Below are 29 T cell receptor beta chains sequenced from a single sample in a study of blood T cells in healthy people across ages. Through a sample-barcoded 5' primer and a J-beta primer mix, a second PCR was run for roughly 7 to 11 cycles. Using its own MiXCR run on the 5' RACE reads, TCRdb lists one record per CDR3 protein. The sample carries around 650,000 distinct CDR3 sequences, approximately 31% recorded once. Sequencing was carried out using blood. All receptors derive from a woman of 80 years or more in good health.

This clonotype was detected only a few times. This may stem from a read error, because a much larger clone lies one nucleotide away. J is TRBJ2-5 and V is TRBV6-5; D is possibly TRBD2 (7 bases). The CDR3 consists of 14 residues. Germline V gene data show CDR1 as MNHEY and CDR2 as SVGAGI. Trimming shortened V by 6 bases and J by 11 bases, and 22 bases separated the two germline ends. The CDR3 region is CASRSRGANNEQYF. The CDR3 DNA is TGTGCCAGCAGAAGCCGGGGGGCTAACAATGAGCAGTACTTC.

The chain joins TRBV24-1 to TRBJ1-1; 12 bases line up with TRBD1. The CDR3 spans 15 residues. Germline assignment: CDR1 KGHDR and CDR2 SFDVKD. V dropped 10 bases and J dropped 5; count of bases not matched to a gene: 10. This CDR3 is CATRGTGGEGTEAFF. The DNA of the CDR3 is TGTGCCACACGAGGGACAGGGGGCGAGGGGACTGAAGCTTTCTTT.

This clonotype occurred many times. The chain employs TRBV3-1 and TRBJ2-1; 8 bases agree with TRBD1. After removal of 9 bases from V and 2 bases from J, the junction contained 24 bases not matched to a gene. Germline V gene data show CDR1 as LGHDT and CDR2 as YNNKEL (reference sequence). The CDR3 totals 20 residues. The CDR3 loop reads CARQPYKEQTGAGTYNEQFF. CDR3 nucleotides: TGTGCCAGACAACCCTACAAGGAACAGACAGGGGCCGGGACCTACAATGAGCAGTTCTTC.

On this clonotype itself: A much larger clonotype is one base distant, so this may be a read error. The chain has TRBV4-2 and TRBJ2-5; D is ambiguous. This CDR3 contains 14 residues. The germline V gene has CDR1 LGHNA and CDR2 YNFKEQ. The CDR3 loop is CAGSPRQAQETQYF. In DNA, the CDR3 is TGTGCCGGCAGCCCCAGACAAGCACAAGAGACCCAGTACTTC.

This clonotype was found a few times. J is TRBJ2-3 and V is TRBV4-2; 9 nucleotides agree with TRBD1. The CDR3 is made up of 15 amino acids. V trimming: 4 bases; J trimming: 5 bases; junction bases outside the gene matches: 7. The germline gives CDR1 LGHNA, CDR2 YNFKEQ. The DNA of the CDR3 is TGTGCCAGCAGCCTAGGACAGGGGCACGAAGATACGCAGTATTTT. Encoded protein: CASSLGQGHEDTQYF.

The chain is built from TRBV5-1 and TRBJ2-3; tentative D call: TRBD1 (5 bases). CDR3 length: 16 residues. With 4 bases removed from V and 2 bases from J, the gap between germline ends came to 17 bases. Germline CDR1 reads SGHRS; CDR2 reads YFSETQ. The CDR3 reads CASSLNAGAVTDTQYF. The CDR3 bases are TGCGCCAGCAGCCTAAATGCTGGGGCTGTCACAGATACGCAGTATTTT.

This clonotype came up many times. The CDR3 sequence: CASGQGLHEQYF. Written as DNA, the CDR3 is TGTGCTAGTGGACAGGGTTTACACGAGCAGTACTTC. This chain uses TRBV12-5 with TRBJ2-7, with a weak D call TRBD1 (6 bases). V shed 6 bases and J shed 5 bases, with 11 bases lying between them. From germline, CDR1 is LGHNT and CDR2 FRNRAP. CDR3 size: 12 residues.

The V gene is TRBV6-2 or TRBV6-3, the J gene TRBJ2-7, with 8 bases that match TRBD1. Germline V CDR1 and CDR2: MNHEY, SVGEGT. The trim removed 10 bases at V and 5 bases at J, leaving 13 bases unmatched. The CDR3 length is 14 residues. The CDR3 nucleotides are TGTGCCACTCAGACGAGACAGGGGACCAACGAGCAGTACTTC. Amino acid sequence: CATQTRQGTNEQYF.

On this clonotype itself: Possible read error: a much larger clone is one base away. The V call is TRBV7-2, the J call TRBJ2-5; 8 bases are shared with TRBD2. J gave up 11 bases and V 3 bases, and 5 bases lay outside the gene matches. In germline, CDR1 is SGHTA, CDR2 FQGNSA. The CDR3 covers 12 residues. CDR3 sequence (DNA): TGTGCCAGCAGCTTTTCCTCGGGGGGGCAGTACTTC. Protein sequence: CASSFSSGGQYF.

The chain uses TRBV6-2 or TRBV6-3 and TRBJ2-5; D is unclear. This CDR3 is built from 13 residues. Germline V CDR1 and CDR2: MNHEY, SVGEGT. V was clipped by 7 bases and J by 5 bases, with 14 bases between them. The CDR3 nucleotides read TGTGCCAGCACCCGACCGCCGCGCGAGACCCAGTACTTC. Translation gives CASTRPPRETQYF.

This clonotype was seen ten or more times. V gene TRBV20-1 combines with J gene TRBJ2-6; tentatively, D is TRBD2 (6 bases). CDR1 and CDR2 (germline): DFQATT, SNEGSKA (reference sequence). The CDR3 consists of 16 residues. Trimming removed 1 base at V and 0 bases at J, with 10 bases between. This CDR3 is CSARAGGSSGANVLTF. CDR3 nucleotide sequence: TGCAGTGCTAGAGCCGGGGGAAGCTCTGGGGCCAACGTCCTGACTTTC.

V is TRBV30 and J is TRBJ2-4; D is perhaps TRBD2 (7 bases). Per the germline V gene, CDR1 is GTSNPN and CDR2 is SVGIG (reference sequence). The CDR3 contains 14 residues. V lost 3 bases and J lost 7, with 16 bases in between. CDR3 DNA sequence: TGTGCCTGGAGGGGGGGGCTCCCGGGGAACATTCAGTACTTC. Translated, it gives CAWRGGLPGNIQYF.

The gene calls are TRBV18 and TRBJ1-1; the D gene is possibly TRBD1 (5 bases). The germline gives CDR1 KGHSH, CDR2 LQKENI. Trimming cost V 2 bases and J 5 bases, with 15 bases left between them. The CDR3 runs to 15 residues. CDR3 bases: TGTGCCAGCTCACCATTAGGAGGGGCAGAGACTGAAGCTTTCTTT. Protein: CASSPLGGAETEAFF.

This clonotype was detected a few times. It may be a read error: a sequence one base away is much more abundant. V is TRBV9 and J is TRBJ2-1; a possible D gene is TRBD2 (5 bases). The last part of the DNA fits TRBJ2-7 better; the J call may be wrong. The CDR3 consists of 15 residues. Looked up from germline, CDR1 is SGDLS and CDR2 is YYNGEE. The CDR3 spells CASSVVAAAYNEQYF. For the CDR3, the DNA is TGTGCCAGCAGCGTAGTAGCAGCGGCCTACAATGAGCAGTACTTC.

This clonotype was detected a few times. The chain is built from TRBV2 and TRBJ2-5; the D gene could be TRBD1 or TRBD2 (6 bases each). CDR1 is SNHLY and CDR2 is FYNNEI in the germline V gene. CDR3 length: 12 residues. V shed 4 bases and J shed 13 bases, with 16 bases lying between them. CDR3: CASSGGAFTPYF. Written as DNA, the CDR3 is TGTGCCAGCAGTGGGGGGGCGTTTACTCCGTACTTC.

Concerning this clonotype: This may arise from a read error, as a much more abundant clone is one base away. This rearrangement joins TRBV20-1 to TRBJ1-1; D gene unclear. Germline assignment: CDR1 DFQATT and CDR2 SNEGSKA (reference sequence). The CDR3 covers 13 residues. Trimming pared 6 bases from V and 4 bases from J, leaving 15 bases between. This CDR3 reads CSALRDMSTEAFF. DNA of the CDR3: TGCAGTGCCCTCCGGGATATGAGCACTGAAGCTTTCTTT.

Note on this clonotype: This sequence may be a read error, since a much larger clone differs from it by one base. The rearrangement links TRBV2 to TRBJ2-5; a weak D match, TRBD1 (5 bases). There are 11 residues in the CDR3. Germline V lookup: CDR1 SNHLY, CDR2 FYNNEI. The CDR3, as DNA: TGTGCCAGCAGTGTGACAGAGCCCCAGTACTTC. Protein product: CASSVTEPQYF.

In its sample, this clonotype was seen many times. The chain has TRBV24-1 and TRBJ2-4; TRBD1 is a possible D gene (5 bases). The V end was cut by 3 bases, the J end by 1 base, with 6 bases between. CDR1 is KGHDR and CDR2 is SFDVKD in the germline V gene. The CDR3 is made up of 14 amino acids. The CDR3 is CATSDRGAKNIQYF. In nucleotides, the CDR3 is TGTGCCACCAGTGATAGGGGCGCCAAAAACATTCAGTACTTC.

This clonotype was observed many times. The CDR3 region is CASSEGGQDYGYTF. In nucleotides, the CDR3 is TGTGCCAGCAGTGAAGGGGGGCAGGACTATGGCTACACCTTC. The chain joins TRBV2 to TRBJ1-2; possible D gene TRBD1, 6 bases. Trimming stripped 1 base from V and 3 bases from J, with 9 bases between. CDR1 is SNHLY and CDR2 is FYNNEI in the germline V gene. The CDR3 is 14 amino acids.

This clonotype was seen many times. This sequence joins TRBV7-2 and TRBJ2-7, with TRBD2 matching over 10 bases. Per germline, CDR1 SGHTA and CDR2 FQGNSA. V lost 5 bases to trimming and J lost 3 bases; unmatched junction nucleotides: 4. This CDR3 is built from 14 residues. The CDR3 loop reads CASSVTSGVYEQYF. CDR3 nucleotides: TGTGCCAGCAGCGTCACTAGCGGGGTCTACGAGCAGTACTTC. Using reference TRBV7-2 and TRBJ2-7 for the parts outside the CDR3, the full variable domain is GAGVSQSPSNKVTEKGKDVELRCDPISGHTALYWYRQSLGQGLEFLIYFQGNSAPDKSGLPSDRFSAERTGGSVSTLTIQRTQQEDSAVYLCASSVTSGVYEQYFGPGTRLTVT.

The rearrangement joins TRBV30 to TRBJ2-1; 8 nucleotides line up with TRBD2. This CDR3 region has 15 residues. After removal of 5 bases from V and 5 bases from J, the junction contained 11 bases not matched to a gene. Germline values: CDR1 GTSNPN, CDR2 SVGIG (reference sequence). CDR3 amino acids: CAWAISGGSDNEQFF. In DNA, the CDR3 is TGTGCCTGGGCTATAAGCGGGGGATCCGACAATGAGCAGTTCTTC.

This clonotype has only a few counts. V and J are TRBV6-1 and TRBJ1-5, with D unresolved. CDR3 length: 13 residues. V lost 4 bases and J lost 3, with 7 bases in between. The germline CDR1 and CDR2 sequences are MNHNS and SASEGT. The chain's CDR3 is CASSGSFNQPQHF. The DNA for the CDR3 is TGTGCCAGCAGTGGGTCCTTCAATCAGCCCCAGCATTTT.

This chain uses TRBV5-1 with TRBJ2-5; the D is unclear. This CDR3 is 15 amino acids long. Germline values: CDR1 SGHRS, CDR2 YFSETQ. With 0 bases removed from V and 5 bases from J, the gap between germline ends came to 14 bases. The CDR3 spells CASSLGEDGGETQYF. CDR3 DNA sequence: TGCGCCAGCAGCTTGGGAGAGGACGGTGGTGAGACCCAGTACTTC.

This clonotype has ten or more counts. This chain joins TRBV7-3 and TRBJ2-5; maybe TRBD2 (6 bases). The CDR3 contains 15 residues. In germline, CDR1 is SGHTA, CDR2 FQGTGA. Trimming shortened V by 5 bases and J by 4 bases, and 17 bases separated the two germline ends. The CDR3 reads CASSPRSGVRETQYF. For the CDR3, the DNA is TGTGCCAGCAGCCCTAGATCGGGGGTGAGAGAGACCCAGTACTTC.

J is TRBJ1-1 and V is TRBV3-1; D is ambiguous. The germline gives CDR1 LGHDT, CDR2 YNNKEL (reference sequence). The CDR3 has 12 amino acids. Trimming removed 6 bases from V and 8 bases from J, with 13 bases in between. This chain's CDR3 is CASSHRCGEAFF. CDR3 nucleotides: TGTGCCAGCAGTCATCGATGTGGAGAAGCTTTCTTT.

The CDR3 sequence: CSVVCGTSNQPQHF. In DNA, the CDR3 is TGCAGCGTTGTATGTGGGACTAGCAATCAGCCCCAGCATTTT. This chain joins TRBV29-1 and TRBJ1-5; weak D call: TRBD1 (5 bases). The CDR3 has 14 residues. Germline V lookup: CDR1 SQVTM, CDR2 ANQGSEA. V was trimmed by 4 bases and J by 0 bases, leaving 10 bases between them.

The chain recombines TRBV5-1 with TRBJ1-2, with D possibly matching TRBD1 (6 bases). Trimming shortened V by 1 base and J by 7 bases, and 14 bases separated the two germline ends. Germline assignment: CDR1 SGHRS and CDR2 YFSETQ. This CDR3 contains 14 residues. CDR3 in amino acids: CASSLTGLVSGYTF. Here the CDR3 DNA reads TGCGCCAGCAGCTTGACAGGGTTGGTTTCTGGCTACACCTTC.

V is TRBV3-1 and J is TRBJ2-7; TRBD2 might be the D (6 bases). Germline CDR1 LGHDT, CDR2 YNNKEL (reference sequence). The CDR3 consists of 14 residues. V dropped 4 bases and J dropped 7 bases, with 17 bases sitting between them. The CDR3 DNA is TGTGCCAGCAGCCCCACTAGCACCCCAGGGGAGCAGTACTTC. Amino acids: CASSPTSTPGEQYF.

This clonotype was picked up many times. CDR3 DNA sequence: TGTGCCAGCAGCTTACGATTAGGACAGGGCGTCACAGATACGCAGTATTTT. Translating gives CASSLRLGQGVTDTQYF. The rearrangement uses TRBV7-8 and TRBJ2-3; 8 bases line up with TRBD1. Germline V gene data show CDR1 as SGHVS and CDR2 as FQNEAQ. This CDR3 has 17 residues. Unmatched junction bases numbered 9, after V lost 2 bases and J lost 2 bases.